The source of this T cell receptor beta chain is a study of lymphopenia after photon versus proton radiotherapy (dated by TCRdb to 2018 to 2020). Study-wide context: The study compared the immunological effects of photon versus proton radiation therapy in patients with gastrointestinal tumors who developed high-grade lymphopenia. The goal of the study was to describe how the two radiation modalities differ in their effects on the immune system. The cohort included roughly 20 patients with gastrointestinal tumors who developed lymphopenia after receiving either photon or proton therapy.

The method was the immunoSEQ multiplex PCR assay. T cell repertoires were profiled with deep sequencing of rearranged TCR beta loci together with multiparametric flow cytometry. TCRdb holds this immuneACCESS table with in-frame rearrangements only. Some clones are missing; in checked studies, unresolved V genes explain under half, and the rest has no known cause. The sample data list 15,000 to 20,000 clones, and roughly 81% of these were observed just once. The top ten constitute 2.5% to 3.5% of the sample. In the case of this clone: No cognate antigen has been identified for it. No quality values exist for individual bases; no much larger clone is one base distant.

The study at large found these results: Across the cohort, among patients who died, a greater drop in TCR diversity after the nadir was inversely correlated with overall survival time. During treatment, patients who received photon therapy lost naive T cells and TCR diversity and gained effector/memory populations, whereas patients who received proton therapy remained relatively stable. The survival association was assessed only in patients who died, and the authors presented better survival with proton therapy as a possibility rather than a demonstrated result. After the lymphocyte count nadir, photon-treated repertoires showed oligoclonal expansion, especially of CD8+ Temra cells, which drove the drop in diversity.

From its cysteine to its phenylalanine, the CDR3 spans 15 amino acids. The retained sequence is limited to the CDR3, 45 bases, with the frame set at the first base. The germline V gene gives CDR1 as MNHEY and CDR2 as SVGAGI. Compared with germline, V lacks 2 bases and J lacks 4 bases; bases without a gene match: 3. The chain employs TRBV6-5 and TRBJ2-4; 9 central bases correspond to TRBD1. Sequenced here: peripheral blood, sampled from a patient treated with photon-based radiotherapy. This clonotype originated in a woman in her forties or fifties with pancreatic cancer. The nucleotide sequence is TGTGCCAGCAGTTACAACAGGGGGCGAAAAAACATTCAGTACTTC. Its product reads: CASSYNRGRKNIQYF.